This note documents a single T cell receptor (beta chain) sequence. Antigen: not known. This CDR3 has 15 residues. V was pared by 3 bases and J by 5 bases, with 7 bases of the junction left unmatched. Germline V lookup: CDR1 SQVTM, CDR2 ANQGSEA. This specimen comes from a study of OX40 agonist ivuxolimab in advanced cancers. General study results and limits: Some of the nonresponding patients also showed low levels of normalized T-cell clonal expansion.

Patients with autoimmune history or systemic immunosuppression were excluded. Measured with immunoSEQ multiplex PCR; TCRdb has only the in-frame clones, and not every one. This sample has around 84,000 clones; around nine tenths occur once, and the top ten carry approximately 0.39%. The sample consisted of CD4+ or CD8+ T cells sorted from blood, taken in a trial of the OX40 agonist ivuxolimab. V usage is TRBV29-1 and J usage is TRBJ2-5; 12 nucleotides agree with TRBD2. This receptor was identified in an adult with an advanced solid tumor such as melanoma, head and neck, liver or kidney cancer. The CDR3 DNA sequence: TGCAGCGTTGAGGAGCTAGCGGGGGGGCTCGAGACCCAGTACTTC. Encoded protein: CSVEELAGGLETQYF.